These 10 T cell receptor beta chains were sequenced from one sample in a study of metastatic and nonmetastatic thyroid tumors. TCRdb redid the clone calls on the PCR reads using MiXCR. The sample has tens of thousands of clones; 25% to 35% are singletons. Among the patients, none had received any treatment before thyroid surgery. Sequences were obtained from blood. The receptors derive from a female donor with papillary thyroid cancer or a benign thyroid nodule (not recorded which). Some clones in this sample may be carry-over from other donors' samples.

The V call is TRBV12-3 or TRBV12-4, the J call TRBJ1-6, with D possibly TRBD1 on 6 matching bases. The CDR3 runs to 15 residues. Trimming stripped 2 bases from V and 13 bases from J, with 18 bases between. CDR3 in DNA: TGTGCCAGCAGTTTATGGGACCAGGGGCTGGGGCCCCTCCACTTT. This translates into CASSLWDQGLGPLHF.

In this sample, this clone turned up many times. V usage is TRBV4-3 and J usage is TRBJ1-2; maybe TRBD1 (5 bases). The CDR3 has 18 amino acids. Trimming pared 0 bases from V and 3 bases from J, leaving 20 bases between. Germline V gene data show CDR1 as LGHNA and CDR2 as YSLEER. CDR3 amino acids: CASSQEKSGYGAHYGYTF. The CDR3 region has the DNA TGCGCCAGCAGCCAAGAAAAATCAGGGTACGGGGCCCACTATGGCTACACCTTC.

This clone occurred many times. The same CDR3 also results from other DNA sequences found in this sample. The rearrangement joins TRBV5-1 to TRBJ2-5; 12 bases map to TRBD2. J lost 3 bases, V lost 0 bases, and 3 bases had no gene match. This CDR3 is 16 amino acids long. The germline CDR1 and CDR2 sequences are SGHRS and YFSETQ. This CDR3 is CASSLGLAGVEETQYF. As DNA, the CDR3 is TGCGCCAGCAGCTTGGGACTAGCGGGAGTAGAAGAGACCCAGTACTTC. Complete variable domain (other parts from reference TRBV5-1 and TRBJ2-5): KAGVTQTPRYLIKTRGQQVTLSCSPISGHRSVSWYQQTPGQGLQFLFEYFSETQRNKGNFPGRFSGRQFSNSRSEMNVSTLELGDSALYLCASSLGLAGVEETQYFGPGTRLLVL.

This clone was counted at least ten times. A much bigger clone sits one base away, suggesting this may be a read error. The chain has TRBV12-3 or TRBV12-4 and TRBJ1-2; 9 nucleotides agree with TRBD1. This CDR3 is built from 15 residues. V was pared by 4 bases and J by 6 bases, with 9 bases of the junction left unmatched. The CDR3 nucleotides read TGTGCCAGCAGTTCGCGGGGACAGGGAGGGGATGGCTACACCTTC. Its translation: CASSSRGQGGDGYTF.

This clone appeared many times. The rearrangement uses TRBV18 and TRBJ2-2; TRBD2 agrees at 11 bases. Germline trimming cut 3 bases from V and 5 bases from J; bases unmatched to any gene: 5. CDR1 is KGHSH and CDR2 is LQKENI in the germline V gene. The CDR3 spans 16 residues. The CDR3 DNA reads TGTGCCAGCTCACCTACTAGCGGGAGAGGAACCGGGGAGCTGTTTTTT. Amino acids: CASSPTSGRGTGELFF.

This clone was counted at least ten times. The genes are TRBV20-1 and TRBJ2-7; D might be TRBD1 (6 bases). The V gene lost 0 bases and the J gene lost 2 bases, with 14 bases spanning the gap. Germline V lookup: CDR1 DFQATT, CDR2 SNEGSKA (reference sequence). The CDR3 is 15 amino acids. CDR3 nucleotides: TGCAGTGCTAGAGATCGGACAGTGACACCCTACGAGCAGTACTTC. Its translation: CSARDRTVTPYEQYF.

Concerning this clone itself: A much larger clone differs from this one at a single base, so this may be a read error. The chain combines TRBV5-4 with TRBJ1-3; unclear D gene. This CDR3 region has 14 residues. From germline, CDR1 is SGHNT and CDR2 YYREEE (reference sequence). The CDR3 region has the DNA TGTGACAGCAGCTTGAATACAGTAGGAAACACCATATATTTT. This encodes CDSSLNTVGNTIYF.

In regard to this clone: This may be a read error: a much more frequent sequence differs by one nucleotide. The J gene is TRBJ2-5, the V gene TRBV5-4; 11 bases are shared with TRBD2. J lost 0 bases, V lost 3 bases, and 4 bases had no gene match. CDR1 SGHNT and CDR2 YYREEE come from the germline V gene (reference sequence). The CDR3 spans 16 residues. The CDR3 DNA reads TGTGCCAGCAGCTCCTCGACTAGCGGGAACCAAGAGACCCAGTACTTC. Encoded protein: CASSSSTSGNQETQYF.

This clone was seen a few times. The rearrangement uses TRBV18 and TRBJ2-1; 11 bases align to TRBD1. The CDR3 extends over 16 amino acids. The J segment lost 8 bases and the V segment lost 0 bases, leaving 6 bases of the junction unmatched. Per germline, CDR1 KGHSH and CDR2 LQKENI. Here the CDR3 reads CASSPPLGQGAHEQFF. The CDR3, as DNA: TGTGCCAGCTCACCACCGCTAGGACAGGGGGCCCATGAGCAGTTCTTC.

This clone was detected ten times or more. CDR3 sequence: CASSSPGQGNNEQFF. DNA for the CDR3: TGTGCCAGCAGCTCCCCGGGACAGGGGAACAATGAGCAGTTCTTC. This rearrangement joins TRBV11-2 to TRBJ2-1; 10 bases fit TRBD1. Germline V gene data show CDR1 as SGHAT and CDR2 as FQNNGV. The CDR3 runs to 15 residues. V trimming: 4 bases; J trimming: 5 bases; junction bases outside the gene matches: 5. Looking up the rest from reference TRBV11-2 and TRBJ2-1 gives the full variable domain: EAGVAQSPRYKIIEKRQSVAFWCNPISGHATLYWYQQILGQGPKLLIQFQNNGVVDDSQLPKDRFSAERLKGVDSTLKIQPAKLEDSAVYLCASSSPGQGNNEQFFGPGTRLTVL.